The T cell receptor beta chain described here comes from a study of blood T cell repertoires in COVID-19. Overall study context: Collection of acute and convalescent COVID-19 samples took place in the United States, Italy and Spain. Nucleic acid was either cDNA or gDNA, and it came from T cells, B-cell-depleted T cells, or PBMCs.

In Seattle, patients joined the study during active infection and were tracked longitudinally. In the authors' methods: The assay estimated nucleated cells by amplifying reference gene primers. Clones were read by immunoSEQ multiplex PCR, and TCRdb kept only the in-frame ones, dropping some. The D gene and trimming were derived from the DNA, and the V and J assignments and clone size from that table. Among 150,000 to 250,000 clones listed, about 95% were seen once. The CDR3 runs 15 residues. Germline CDR1 and CDR2: KGHSH and LQKENI. J lost 3 bases, V lost 6 bases, and 7 bases had no gene match. The sequence derives from a man aged 25 to 40 with COVID-19, enrolled during active disease. The sequenced sample consisted of peripheral blood. The chain combines TRBV18 with TRBJ1-2; 10 bases match TRBD1. DNA of the CDR3: TGTGCCAGCTCGGAAAGGACAGGGGGGGACTATGGCTACACCTTC. Residues: CASSERTGGDYGYTF.